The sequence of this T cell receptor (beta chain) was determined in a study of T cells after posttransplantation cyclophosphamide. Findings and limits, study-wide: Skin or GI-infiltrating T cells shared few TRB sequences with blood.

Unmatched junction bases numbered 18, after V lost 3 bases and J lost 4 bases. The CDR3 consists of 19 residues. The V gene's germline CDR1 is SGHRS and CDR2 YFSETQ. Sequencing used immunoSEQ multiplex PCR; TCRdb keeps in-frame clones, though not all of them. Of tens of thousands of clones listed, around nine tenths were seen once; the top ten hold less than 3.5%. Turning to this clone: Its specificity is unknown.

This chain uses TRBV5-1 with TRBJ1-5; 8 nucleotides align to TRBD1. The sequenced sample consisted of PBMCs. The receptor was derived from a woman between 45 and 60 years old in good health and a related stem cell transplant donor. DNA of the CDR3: TGCGCCAGCAGCTGGGGGGGGGACTCTCGGACAGGGAAAAATCAGCCCCAGCATTTT. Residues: CASSWGGDSRTGKNQPQHF.